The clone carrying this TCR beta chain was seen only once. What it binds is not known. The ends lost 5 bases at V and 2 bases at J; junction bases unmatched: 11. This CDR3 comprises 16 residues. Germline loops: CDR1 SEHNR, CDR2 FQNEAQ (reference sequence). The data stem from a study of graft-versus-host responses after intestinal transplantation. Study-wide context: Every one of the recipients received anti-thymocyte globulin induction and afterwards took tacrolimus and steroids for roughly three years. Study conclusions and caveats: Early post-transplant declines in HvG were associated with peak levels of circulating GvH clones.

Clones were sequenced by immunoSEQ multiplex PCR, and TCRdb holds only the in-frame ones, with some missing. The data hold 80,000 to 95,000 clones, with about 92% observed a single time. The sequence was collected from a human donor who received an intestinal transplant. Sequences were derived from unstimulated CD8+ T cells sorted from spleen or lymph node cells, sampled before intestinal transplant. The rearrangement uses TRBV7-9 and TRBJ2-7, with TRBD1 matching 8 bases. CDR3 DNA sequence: TGTGCCAGCAGCCCGCCCGACAGGGGCCTTACCTACGAGCAGTACTTC. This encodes CASSPPDRGLTYEQYF.